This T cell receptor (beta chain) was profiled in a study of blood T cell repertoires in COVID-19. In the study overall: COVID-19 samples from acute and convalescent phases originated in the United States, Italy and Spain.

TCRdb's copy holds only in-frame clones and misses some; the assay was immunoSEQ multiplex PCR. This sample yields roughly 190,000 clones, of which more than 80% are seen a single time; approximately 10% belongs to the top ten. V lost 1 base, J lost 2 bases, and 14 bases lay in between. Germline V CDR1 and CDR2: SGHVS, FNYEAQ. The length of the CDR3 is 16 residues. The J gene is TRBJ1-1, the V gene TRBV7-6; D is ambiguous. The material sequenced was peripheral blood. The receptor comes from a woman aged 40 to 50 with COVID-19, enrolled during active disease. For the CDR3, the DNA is TGTGCCAGCAGCTTAGAATCGGTAGGGAGCAACACTGAAGCTTTCTTT. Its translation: CASSLESVGSNTEAFF.